Presented here are 18 T cell receptor beta chains from one specimen sequenced in a study of CD8 T cells in Susac syndrome. Reverse transcription of about 0.45 to 1 ug RNA used random hexamers. TCRdb recomputed calls from the immunoSEQ multiplex PCR reads with MiXCR, one row per CDR3 protein. The profile shows over 150,000 distinct CDR3 sequences, just under 95% of them singletons. Sequenced: CD4+ T cells from PBMCs. These receptor sequences come from a human donor with Susac syndrome.

V gene TRBV18 combines with J gene TRBJ2-7; 14 bases are a match to TRBD2. Germline V gene lookup returns CDR1 KGHSH and CDR2 LQKENI. J gave up 5 bases and V 4 bases, and 4 bases lay outside the gene matches. This CDR3 is 15 amino acids long. The CDR3 coding sequence is TGTGCCAGCTCACAACCGACTAGCGGGAGGGACGAGCAGTACTTC. Amino acids: CASSQPTSGRDEQYF.

V usage is TRBV10-3 and J usage is TRBJ1-5, with no clear D. CDR3 size: 15 residues. Trimming shortened V by 0 bases and J by 0 bases, and 6 bases separated the two germline ends. CDR1 ENHRY and CDR2 SYGVKD come from the germline V gene. This CDR3 is CAISESTDSNQPQHF. DNA of the CDR3: TGTGCCATCAGTGAGTCAACAGATAGCAATCAGCCCCAGCATTTT.

This rearrangement joins TRBV7-2 to TRBJ1-1; D uncertain. The CDR3 is made up of 13 amino acids. With 4 bases removed from V and 0 bases from J, the gap between germline ends came to 6 bases. Germline V gives CDR1 SGHTA, CDR2 FQGNSA. The CDR3 region has the DNA TGTGCCAGCAGCTCGGGCGTGAACACTGAAGCTTTCTTT. Translation: CASSSGVNTEAFF.

This clonotype came up a few times. This sequence joins TRBV29-1 and TRBJ2-7, with 7 bases matching TRBD2. Germline CDR1 SQVTM, CDR2 ANQGSEA. This CDR3 has 11 amino acids. The V gene end was trimmed by 5 bases and the J gene end by 7 bases; junction bases not matched to a gene: 5. The CDR3: CSVYAGEEQYF. Written as DNA, the CDR3 is TGCAGCGTTTATGCGGGAGAAGAGCAGTACTTC.

V and J are TRBV29-1 and TRBJ2-5, with D possibly TRBD1 on 6 matching bases. Trimming stripped 1 base from V and 2 bases from J, with 8 bases between. The germline gives CDR1 SQVTM, CDR2 ANQGSEA. The CDR3 spans 13 residues. The CDR3 reads CSVEGTEQETQYF. In DNA form, the CDR3 reads TGCAGCGTTGAAGGGACAGAACAAGAGACCCAGTACTTC.

This chain links TRBV9 with TRBJ2-5; D possibly corresponds to TRBD2 (6 bases). Trimming removed 2 bases at V and 2 bases at J, with 16 bases between. In germline, CDR1 is SGDLS, CDR2 YYNGEE. This CDR3 has 16 residues. CDR3 coding DNA: TGTGCCAGCAGCGTGTCCTCCTGGGGGGAGCAAGAGACCCAGTACTTC. This translates into CASSVSSWGEQETQYF.

J is TRBJ2-7 and V is TRBV29-1; possibly TRBD2 for D (6 bases). Deletions cut 2 bases from V and 2 bases from J, with 16 bases between. Germline V gene lookup returns CDR1 SQVTM and CDR2 ANQGSEA. The CDR3 length is 15 residues. DNA for the CDR3: TGCAGCGTTGAATCCGTTCGTGGGAGGCCCTACGAGCAGTACTTC. It yields the protein CSVESVRGRPYEQYF.

The chain combines TRBV2 with TRBJ2-1; D gene unclear. The V end was cut by 4 bases, the J end by 12 bases, with 10 bases between. The CDR3 has 11 amino acids. Germline V gene data show CDR1 as SNHLY and CDR2 as FYNNEI. Here the CDR3 DNA reads TGTGCCAGCAGTGTTAAGGTAGGGCAGTTCTTC. This gives the protein CASSVKVGQFF. Drawing the rest from reference TRBV2 and TRBJ2-1, the complete variable domain is EPEVTQTPSHQVTQMGQEVILRCVPISNHLYFYWYRQILGQKVEFLVSFYNNEISEKSEIFDDQFSVERPDGSNFTLKIRSTKLEDSAMYFCASSVKVGQFFGPGTRLTVL.

The rearrangement uses TRBV3-1 and TRBJ1-1, with D tentatively TRBD1 (5 bases). The CDR3 has 13 amino acids. In germline, CDR1 is LGHDT, CDR2 YNNKEL (reference sequence). V lost 1 base to trimming and J lost 4 bases, with 7 bases between them. The CDR3 DNA reads as TGTGCCAGCAGCCAAGTGGGGGGCACTGAAGCTTTCTTT. Translation: CASSQVGGTEAFF.

DNA of the CDR3: TGCAGTGCTGCTACACCTAGCGGGGGGGCCTCCAATGAGCAGTTCTTC. Its protein product is CSAATPSGGASNEQFF. The chain recombines TRBV20-1 with TRBJ2-1, with TRBD2 matching over 12 bases. The CDR3 covers 16 residues. V lost 5 bases, J lost 6 bases, and 11 bases stayed unmatched. Germline values: CDR1 DFQATT, CDR2 SNEGSKA (reference sequence).

DNA for the CDR3: TGTGCCAGCAGCGCCGACAGGAGTAATGAAAAACTGTTTTTT. It codes for CASSADRSNEKLFF. This chain links TRBV7-6 with TRBJ1-4; D is perhaps TRBD1 (6 bases). The CDR3 consists of 14 residues. V shed 5 bases and J shed 4 bases, with 11 bases lying between them. Germline loops: CDR1 SGHVS, CDR2 FNYEAQ.

The chain combines TRBV27 with TRBJ1-6, with D tentatively TRBD1 (5 bases). Germline loops: CDR1 MNHEY, CDR2 SMNVEV (reference sequence). V lost 0 bases and J lost 7, with 10 bases in between. There are 15 residues in the CDR3. The CDR3 DNA reads as TGTGCCAGCAGTTTATCGGGGGGTCGCAATTCACCCCTCCACTTT. Translation gives CASSLSGGRNSPLHF.

The J gene is TRBJ2-1, the V gene TRBV4-1; D ambiguous. The V and J ends lost 1 base and 12 bases respectively, with 22 bases between them. CDR1 MGHRA and CDR2 YSYEKL come from the germline V gene. CDR3 length: 16 residues. The CDR3 DNA sequence: TGCGCCAGCAGCCAAGGAGTCAATCGTTCCGTCCTTGGGCAGTTCTTC. Translated, it gives CASSQGVNRSVLGQFF.

J is TRBJ2-2 and V is TRBV7-6; 10 nucleotides match TRBD2. Per germline, CDR1 SGHVS and CDR2 FNYEAQ. CDR3 length: 16 amino acids. After removal of 1 base from V and 7 bases from J, the junction contained 6 bases not matched to a gene. CDR3 in DNA: TGTGCCAGCAGCTTAGTGCCAGCGGGAGGGCTCGGGGAGCTGTTTTTT. It translates to CASSLVPAGGLGELFF.

V and J are TRBV20-1 and TRBJ2-2; TRBD1 is a possible D gene (5 bases). The V end lost 3 bases, the J end lost 5 bases, and 16 bases lay between the germline ends. CDR3 size: 15 residues. The germline CDR1 and CDR2 sequences are DFQATT and SNEGSKA (reference sequence). The CDR3 DNA is TGCAGTGCTAGGGCAGGCCTCACAGGAACCGGGGAGCTGTTTTTT. Its protein is CSARAGLTGTGELFF.

This chain uses TRBV28 with TRBJ2-7; 12 nucleotides agree with TRBD1. V gave up 6 bases and J gave up 4 bases; unmatched junction bases: 10. The germline V gene encodes CDR1 MDHEN and CDR2 SYDVKM. The CDR3 has 16 residues. CDR3 amino acids: CASSSTGTGGWYEQYF. The CDR3, as DNA: TGTGCCAGCAGCTCAACCGGGACAGGGGGCTGGTACGAGCAGTACTTC.

This clonotype was found once. This sequence joins TRBV5-1 and TRBJ2-5, with no clear D. Germline CDR1 and CDR2: SGHRS and YFSETQ. This CDR3 contains 15 residues. Trimming removed 1 base from V and 3 bases from J, with 13 bases in between. CDR3 bases: TGCGCCAGCAGCTTGCAGAACCGTAATGAAGAGACCCAGTACTTC. Translating gives CASSLQNRNEETQYF.

The V call is TRBV4-3, the J call TRBJ2-1, with D possibly TRBD2 on 5 matching bases. This CDR3 is built from 15 residues. V lost 3 bases and J 7 bases, leaving 16 bases between the germline ends. Germline lookup yields CDR1 LGHNA and CDR2 YSLEER. The CDR3 region is CASSQLPGSGNEQFF. The CDR3 DNA reads as TGCGCCAGCAGCCAGCTTCCGGGGTCGGGGAATGAGCAGTTCTTC.